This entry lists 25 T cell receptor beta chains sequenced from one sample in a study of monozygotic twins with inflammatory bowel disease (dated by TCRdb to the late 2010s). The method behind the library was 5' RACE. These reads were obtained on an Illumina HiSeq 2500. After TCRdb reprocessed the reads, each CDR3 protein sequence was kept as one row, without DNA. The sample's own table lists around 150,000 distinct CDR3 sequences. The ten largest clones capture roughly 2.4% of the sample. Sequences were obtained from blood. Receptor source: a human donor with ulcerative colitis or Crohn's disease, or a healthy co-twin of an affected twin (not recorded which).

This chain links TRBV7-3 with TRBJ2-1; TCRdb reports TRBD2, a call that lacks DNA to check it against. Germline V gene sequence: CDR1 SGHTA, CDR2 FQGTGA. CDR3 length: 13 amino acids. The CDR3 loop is CASSLEAVNEQFF.

The CDR3 loop is CASSLAGVSGGEQFF. The rearrangement uses TRBV7-9 and TRBJ2-1; TCRdb selects TRBD1, and the lack of DNA leaves this call unchecked. Germline values: CDR1 SEHNR, CDR2 FQNEAQ (reference sequence). The CDR3 runs 15 residues.

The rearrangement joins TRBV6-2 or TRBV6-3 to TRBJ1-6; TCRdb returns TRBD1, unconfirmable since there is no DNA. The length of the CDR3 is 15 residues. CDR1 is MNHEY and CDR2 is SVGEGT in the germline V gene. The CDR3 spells CASSSGTGRNSPLHF.

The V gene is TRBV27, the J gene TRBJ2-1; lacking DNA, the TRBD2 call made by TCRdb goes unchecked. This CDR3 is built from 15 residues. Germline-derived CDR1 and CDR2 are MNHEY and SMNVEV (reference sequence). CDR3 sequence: CASSFGREGGNEQFF.

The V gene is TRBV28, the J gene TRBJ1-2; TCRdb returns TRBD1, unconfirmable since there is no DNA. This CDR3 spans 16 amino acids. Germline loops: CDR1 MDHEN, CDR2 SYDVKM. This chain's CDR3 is CASSLAPERGSYGYTF.

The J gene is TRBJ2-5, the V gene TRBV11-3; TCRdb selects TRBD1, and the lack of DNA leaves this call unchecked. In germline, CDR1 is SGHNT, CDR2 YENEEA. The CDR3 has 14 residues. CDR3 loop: CASSLRWGRETQYF.

This CDR3 is CASSFSGTSATEQFF. V and J are TRBV12-3 or TRBV12-4 and TRBJ2-1; TCRdb picks TRBD2, but there is no DNA to check that call. CDR3 length equals 15 residues.

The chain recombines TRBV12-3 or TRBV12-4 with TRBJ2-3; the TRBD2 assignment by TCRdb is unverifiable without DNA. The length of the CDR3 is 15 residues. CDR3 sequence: CASSGGTSPTDTQYF.

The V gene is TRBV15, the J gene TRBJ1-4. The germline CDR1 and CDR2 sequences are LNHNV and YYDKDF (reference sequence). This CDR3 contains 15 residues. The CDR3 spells CATSRSTVANEKLFF.

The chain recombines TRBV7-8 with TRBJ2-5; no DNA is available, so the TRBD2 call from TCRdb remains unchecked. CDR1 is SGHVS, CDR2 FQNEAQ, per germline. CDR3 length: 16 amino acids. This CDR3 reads CASSLVKRLAQETQYF.

The CDR3 sequence is CASSFQGWQDTQYF. The V call is TRBV11-3, the J call TRBJ2-3; no DNA is available, so the TRBD1 call from TCRdb remains unchecked. Germline V lookup: CDR1 SGHNT, CDR2 YENEEA. The CDR3 has 14 amino acids.

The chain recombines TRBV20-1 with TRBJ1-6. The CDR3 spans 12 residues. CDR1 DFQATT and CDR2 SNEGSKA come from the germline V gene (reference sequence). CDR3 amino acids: CSARGRNSPLHF.

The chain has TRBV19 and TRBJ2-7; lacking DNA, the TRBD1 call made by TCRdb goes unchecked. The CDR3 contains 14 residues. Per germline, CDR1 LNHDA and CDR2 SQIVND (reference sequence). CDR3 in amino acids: CASSQPRDPHEQYF.

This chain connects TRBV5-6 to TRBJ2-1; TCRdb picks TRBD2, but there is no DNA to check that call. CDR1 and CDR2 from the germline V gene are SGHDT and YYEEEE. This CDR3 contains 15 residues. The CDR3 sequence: CASSLVAGVFGEQFF.

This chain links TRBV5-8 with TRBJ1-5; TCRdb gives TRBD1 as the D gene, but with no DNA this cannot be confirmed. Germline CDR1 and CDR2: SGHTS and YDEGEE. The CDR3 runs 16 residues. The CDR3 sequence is CASSLGQGPSNQPQHF.

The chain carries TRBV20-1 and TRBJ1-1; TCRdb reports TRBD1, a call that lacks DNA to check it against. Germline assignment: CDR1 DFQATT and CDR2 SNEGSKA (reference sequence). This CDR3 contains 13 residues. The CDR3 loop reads CSARGTVDTEAFF.

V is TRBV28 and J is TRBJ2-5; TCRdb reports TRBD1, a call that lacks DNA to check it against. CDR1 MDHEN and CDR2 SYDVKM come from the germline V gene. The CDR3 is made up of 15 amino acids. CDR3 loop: CASSYGTGRLETQYF. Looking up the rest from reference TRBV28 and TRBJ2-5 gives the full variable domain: DVKVTQSSRYLVKRTGEKVFLECVQDMDHENMFWYRQDPGLGLRLIYFSYDVKMKEKGDIPEGYSVSREKKERFSLILESASTNQTSMYLCASSYGTGRLETQYFGPGTRLLVL.

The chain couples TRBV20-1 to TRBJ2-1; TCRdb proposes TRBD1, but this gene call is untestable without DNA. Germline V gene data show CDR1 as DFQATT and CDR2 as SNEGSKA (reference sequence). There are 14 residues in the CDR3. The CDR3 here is CSAGGPRVQNEQFF.

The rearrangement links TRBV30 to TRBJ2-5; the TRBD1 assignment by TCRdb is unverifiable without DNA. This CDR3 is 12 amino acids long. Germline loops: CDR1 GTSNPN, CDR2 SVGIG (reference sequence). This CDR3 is CAWKGDGETQYF.

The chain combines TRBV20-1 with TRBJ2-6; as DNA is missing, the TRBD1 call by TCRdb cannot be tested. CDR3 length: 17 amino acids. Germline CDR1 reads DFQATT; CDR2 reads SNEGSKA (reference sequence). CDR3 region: CSARGDRGYAGANVLTF.

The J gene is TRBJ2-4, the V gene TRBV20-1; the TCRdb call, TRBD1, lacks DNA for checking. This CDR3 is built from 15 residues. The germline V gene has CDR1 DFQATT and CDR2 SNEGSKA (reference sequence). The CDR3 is CSATRGHRAKNIQYF.

The CDR3 spells CASHRLLNQPQHF. V is TRBV28 and J is TRBJ1-5. This CDR3 has 13 amino acids. CDR1 MDHEN and CDR2 SYDVKM come from the germline V gene.

The CDR3 sequence: CASSKVDNSYEQYF. The genes are TRBV7-3 and TRBJ2-7. Germline loops: CDR1 SGHTA, CDR2 FQGTGA. This CDR3 has 14 residues.

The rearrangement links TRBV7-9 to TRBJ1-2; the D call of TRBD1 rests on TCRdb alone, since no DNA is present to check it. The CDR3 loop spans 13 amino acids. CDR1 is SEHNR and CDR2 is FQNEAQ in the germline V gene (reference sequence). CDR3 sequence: CASSLQGRNGYTF. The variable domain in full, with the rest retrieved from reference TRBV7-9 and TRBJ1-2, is DTGVSQNPRHKITKRGQNVTFRCDPISEHNRLYWYRQTLGQGPEFLTYFQNEAQLEKSRLLSDRFSAERPKGSFSTLEIQRTEQGDSAMYLCASSLQGRNGYTFGSGTRLTVV.

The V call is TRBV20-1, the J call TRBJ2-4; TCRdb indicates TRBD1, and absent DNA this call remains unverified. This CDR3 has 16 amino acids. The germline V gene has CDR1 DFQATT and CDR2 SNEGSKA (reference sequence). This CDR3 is CSARGPGTALENIQYF.